The clone carrying this TCR beta chain has more than one count but fewer than ten. Its antigen remains unidentified. The sample originates from a study of molecular identifiers for immune sequencing clone quantification. TCRdb re-called the PCR reads through MiXCR, storing one row per CDR3 protein. The table lists over 300,000 distinct CDR3 sequences, roughly a quarter of them singletons. Study-wide points: Clones above 20 RNA copies contained over 97% of effector molecules and under 1% of naive molecules.

The clonotype comes from a human donor in good health. Some libraries in this study had Jurkat cell RNA spiked in. The sample was naive CD8+ T cells from blood, with Jurkat cell RNA spiked in. Subset meaning: FACS-sorted CD8+CD4-CCR7+CD45RA+ naive T cells.

The CDR3 DNA sequence: TGCGCCAGCAGCCAAGATAGGTTCGGGTCCTACAATGAGCAGTTCTTC. This translates into CASSQDRFGSYNEQFF. V usage is TRBV4-3 and J usage is TRBJ2-1; D gene unclear. CDR3 size: 16 residues. The germline V gene encodes CDR1 LGHNA and CDR2 YSLEER. Trimming shortened V by 0 bases and J by 1 base, and 10 bases separated the two germline ends.